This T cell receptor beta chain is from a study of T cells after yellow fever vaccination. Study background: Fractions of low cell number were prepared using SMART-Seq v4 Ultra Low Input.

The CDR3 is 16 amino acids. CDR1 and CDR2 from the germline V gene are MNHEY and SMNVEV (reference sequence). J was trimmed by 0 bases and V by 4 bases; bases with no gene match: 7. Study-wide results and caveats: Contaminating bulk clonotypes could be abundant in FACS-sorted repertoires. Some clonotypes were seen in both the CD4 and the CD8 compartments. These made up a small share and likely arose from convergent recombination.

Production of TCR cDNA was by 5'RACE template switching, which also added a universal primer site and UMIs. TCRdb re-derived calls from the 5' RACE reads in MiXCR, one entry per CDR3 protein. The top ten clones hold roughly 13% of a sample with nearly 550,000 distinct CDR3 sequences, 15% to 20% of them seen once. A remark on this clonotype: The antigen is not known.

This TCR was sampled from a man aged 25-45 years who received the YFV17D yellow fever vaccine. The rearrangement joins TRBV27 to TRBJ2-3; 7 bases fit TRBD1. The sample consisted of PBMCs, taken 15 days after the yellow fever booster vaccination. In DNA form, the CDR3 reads TGTGCCAGCAGTTCAAGGACAGGTACTAGCACAGATACGCAGTATTTT. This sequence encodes CASSSRTGTSTDTQYF.